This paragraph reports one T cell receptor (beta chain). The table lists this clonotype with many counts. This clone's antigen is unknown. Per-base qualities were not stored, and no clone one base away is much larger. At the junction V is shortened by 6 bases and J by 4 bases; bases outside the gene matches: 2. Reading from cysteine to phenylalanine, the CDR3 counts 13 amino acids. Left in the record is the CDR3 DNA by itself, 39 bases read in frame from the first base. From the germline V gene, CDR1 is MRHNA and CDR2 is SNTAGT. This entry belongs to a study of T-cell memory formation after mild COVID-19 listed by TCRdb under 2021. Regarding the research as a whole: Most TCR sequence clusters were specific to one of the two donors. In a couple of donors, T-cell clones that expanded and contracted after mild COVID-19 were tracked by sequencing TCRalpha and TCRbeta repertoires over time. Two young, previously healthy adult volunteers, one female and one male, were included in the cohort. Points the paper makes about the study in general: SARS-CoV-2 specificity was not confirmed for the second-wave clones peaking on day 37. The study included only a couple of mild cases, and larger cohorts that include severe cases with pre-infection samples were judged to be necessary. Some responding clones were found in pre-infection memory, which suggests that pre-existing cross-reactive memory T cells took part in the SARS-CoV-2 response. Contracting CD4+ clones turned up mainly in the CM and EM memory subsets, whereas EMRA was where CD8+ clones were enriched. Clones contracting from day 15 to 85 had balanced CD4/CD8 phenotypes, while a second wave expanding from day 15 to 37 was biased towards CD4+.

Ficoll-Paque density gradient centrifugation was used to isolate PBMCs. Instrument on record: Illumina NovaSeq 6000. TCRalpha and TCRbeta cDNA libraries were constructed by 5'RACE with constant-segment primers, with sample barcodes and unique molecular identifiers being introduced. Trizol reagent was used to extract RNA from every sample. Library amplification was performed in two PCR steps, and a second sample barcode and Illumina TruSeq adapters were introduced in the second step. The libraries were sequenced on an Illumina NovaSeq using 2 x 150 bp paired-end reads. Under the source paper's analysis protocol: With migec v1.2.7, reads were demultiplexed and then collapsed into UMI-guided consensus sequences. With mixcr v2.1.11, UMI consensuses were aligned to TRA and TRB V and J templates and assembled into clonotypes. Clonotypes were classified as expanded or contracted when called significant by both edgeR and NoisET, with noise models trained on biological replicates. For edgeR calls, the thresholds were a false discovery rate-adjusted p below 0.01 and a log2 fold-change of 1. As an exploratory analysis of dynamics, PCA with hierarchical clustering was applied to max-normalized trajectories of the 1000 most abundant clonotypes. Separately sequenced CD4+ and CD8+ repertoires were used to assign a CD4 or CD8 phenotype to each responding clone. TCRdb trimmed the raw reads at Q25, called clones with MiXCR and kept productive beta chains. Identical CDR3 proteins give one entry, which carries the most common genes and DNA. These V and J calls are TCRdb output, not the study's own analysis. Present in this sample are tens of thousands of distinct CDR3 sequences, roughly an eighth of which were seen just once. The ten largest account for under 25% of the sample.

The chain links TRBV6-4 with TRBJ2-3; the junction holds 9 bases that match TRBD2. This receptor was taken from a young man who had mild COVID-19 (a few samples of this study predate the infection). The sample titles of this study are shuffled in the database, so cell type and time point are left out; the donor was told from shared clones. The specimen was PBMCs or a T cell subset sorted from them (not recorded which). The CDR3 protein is CASSRTSADTQYF. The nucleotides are TGTGCCAGCAGCAGGACTAGCGCAGATACGCAGTATTTT.